The 14 T cell receptor beta chains listed next were all sequenced from one sample in a study of blood T cell repertoires in COVID-19. Produced via immunoSEQ multiplex PCR; TCRdb's table is partial and in-frame only. The repertoire holds about 270,000 clones, with roughly 93% as singletons. The specimen sequenced was PBMCs or T cells enriched from blood (not recorded which). Receptor source: a woman between 35 and 50 years old with acute COVID-19.

This chain joins TRBV9 and TRBJ1-2; 8 nucleotides agree with TRBD1. CDR1 and CDR2 (germline): SGDLS, YYNGEE. The trim removed 4 bases at V and 8 bases at J, leaving 10 bases unmatched. This CDR3 has 14 amino acids. The CDR3 bases are TGTGCCAGCAGCTCCGAGACAGGGGCGGGAGGCTACACCTTC. Translated: CASSSETGAGGYTF.

The chain is built from TRBV5-1 and TRBJ1-6; 7 nucleotides align to TRBD1. The CDR3 is made up of 17 amino acids. With 4 bases clipped from V and 9 bases from J, the junction kept 16 bases outside the gene matches. The V gene's germline CDR1 is SGHRS and CDR2 YFSETQ. CDR3 sequence (DNA): TGCGCCAGCAGCGCAACCGGACAGGATAACGGGGTTTCACCCCTCCACTTT. Its protein is CASSATGQDNGVSPLHF. Complete variable domain (other parts from reference TRBV5-1 and TRBJ1-6): KAGVTQTPRYLIKTRGQQVTLSCSPISGHRSVSWYQQTPGQGLQFLFEYFSETQRNKGNFPGRFSGRQFSNSRSEMNVSTLELGDSALYLCASSATGQDNGVSPLHFGNGTRLTVT.

V and J are TRBV7-3 and TRBJ2-2; D gene unclear. This CDR3 region has 15 residues. V lost 1 base and J lost 4, with 10 bases in between. The germline V gene encodes CDR1 SGHTA and CDR2 FQGTGA. The CDR3 sequence: CASSLSSKSTGELFF. The CDR3 nucleotides are TGTGCCAGCAGCTTAAGTAGTAAAAGCACCGGGGAGCTGTTTTTT.

J is TRBJ2-6 and V is TRBV7-2; D unresolved. Germline V gene sequence: CDR1 SGHTA, CDR2 FQGNSA. V was trimmed by 5 bases and J by 9 bases, leaving 5 bases between them. The CDR3 has 11 residues. CDR3 loop: CASSPYNVLTF. The CDR3 DNA sequence: TGTGCCAGCAGCCCCTACAACGTCCTGACTTTC. The full variable domain, in which reference TRBV7-2 and TRBJ2-6 provide the parts outside the CDR3, is GAGVSQSPSNKVTEKGKDVELRCDPISGHTALYWYRQSLGQGLEFLIYFQGNSAPDKSGLPSDRFSAERTGGSVSTLTIQRTQQEDSAVYLCASSPYNVLTFGAGSRLTVL.

V gene TRBV30 combines with J gene TRBJ1-2; D perhaps matches TRBD1 (5 bases). V lost 2 bases, J lost 8 bases, and 9 bases lay in between. Germline CDR1 reads GTSNPN; CDR2 reads SVGIG (reference sequence). The CDR3 runs to 11 residues. This CDR3 is CAWSQGEGYTF. CDR3 nucleotides: TGTGCCTGGAGTCAGGGTGAAGGCTACACCTTC. Filled out from reference TRBV30 and TRBJ1-2, the complete variable domain reads SQTIHQWPATLVQPVGSPLSLECTVEGTSNPNLYWYRQAAGRGLQLLFYSVGIGQISSEVPQNLSASRPQDRQFILSSKKLLLSDSGFYLCAWSQGEGYTFGSGTRLTVV.

About this clone itself: A read error may account for a junction end that differs from germline. The V gene is TRBV6-5, the J gene TRBJ1-2, with a possible D match to TRBD1 (5 bases). CDR1 is MNHEY, CDR2 SVGAGI, per germline. The CDR3 sequence is 13 residues long. The CDR3 here is CASGGGNVYDYTF. CDR3 nucleotides: TGTGCCAGCGGGGGAGGGAATGTGTATGACTACACCTTC.

This chain connects TRBV3-1 (or the pseudogene TRBV3-2) to TRBJ1-4, with 7 bases aligning to TRBD1. With 1 base clipped from V and 4 bases from J, the junction kept 6 bases outside the gene matches. Germline CDR1 and CDR2: LGHDT and YNNKEL (reference sequence). The CDR3 totals 16 residues. CDR3 region: CASSQVIAGGNEKLFF. CDR3 DNA: TGTGCCAGCAGCCAAGTAATAGCAGGGGGTAATGAAAAACTGTTTTTT.

V is TRBV19 and J is TRBJ2-2; 7 nucleotides agree with TRBD1. The CDR3 extends over 14 amino acids. The V and J ends lost 10 bases and 4 bases, in that order; junction bases with no gene match: 9. Germline V lookup: CDR1 LNHDA, CDR2 SQIVND (reference sequence). The CDR3 is CATADRVGTGELFF. The CDR3 DNA follows: TGTGCCACCGCCGACAGGGTTGGCACCGGGGAGCTGTTTTTT.

This rearrangement joins TRBV30 to TRBJ1-2; TRBD1 is a possible D gene (6 bases). V gave up 5 bases and J gave up 4 bases, with 20 bases separating them. This CDR3 comprises 15 residues. Germline values: CDR1 GTSNPN, CDR2 SVGIG (reference sequence). This chain's CDR3 is CAWENYSGGAYGYTF. CDR3 coding DNA: TGTGCCTGGGAGAATTACAGCGGGGGCGCCTATGGCTACACCTTC.

The genes are TRBV6-2 or TRBV6-3 and TRBJ1-1; 7 nucleotides line up with TRBD1. After removal of 4 bases from V and 4 bases from J, the junction contained 6 bases not matched to a gene. CDR3 length: 14 amino acids. Germline V gene sequence: CDR1 MNHEY, CDR2 SVGEGT. The CDR3 coding sequence is TGTGCCAGCAGTTCCTTCTCAGGGGGCACTGAAGCTTTCTTT. This gives the protein CASSSFSGGTEAFF.

This sequence joins TRBV24-1 and TRBJ2-5; 10 bases agree with TRBD2. This CDR3 spans 17 amino acids. V lost 2 bases to trimming and J lost 5 bases; unmatched junction nucleotides: 10. CDR1 KGHDR and CDR2 SFDVKD come from the germline V gene. CDR3 DNA sequence: TGTGCCACCAGTGATTATTCGCCTAGCGGGAGTGGGGAGACCCAGTACTTC. It encodes CATSDYSPSGSGETQYF.

The chain has TRBV5-1 and TRBJ2-5; perhaps TRBD1 as D (6 bases). From germline, CDR1 is SGHRS and CDR2 YFSETQ. This CDR3 spans 15 amino acids. V lost 2 bases and J lost 3, with 14 bases in between. The CDR3 DNA reads TGCGCCAGCAGCTTACACCGGGACACCGAAGAGACCCAGTACTTC. It translates to CASSLHRDTEETQYF.

This clone has just one count. The CDR3 loop is CASAPEDRINGYTF. CDR3 nucleotides: TGTGCCAGCGCCCCCGAGGACAGGATAAATGGCTACACCTTC. The V call is TRBV27, the J call TRBJ1-2; 7 bases map to TRBD1. After removal of 8 bases from V and 6 bases from J, the junction contained 12 bases not matched to a gene. CDR3 length equals 14 residues. Germline CDR1 is MNHEY and CDR2 is SMNVEV (reference sequence).

V and J are TRBV27 and TRBJ1-5; D gene unclear. CDR3 length: 15 amino acids. Trimming shortened V by 3 bases and J by 0 bases, and 9 bases separated the two germline ends. CDR1 and CDR2 from the germline V gene are MNHEY and SMNVEV (reference sequence). The chain's CDR3 is CASSFSPGSNQPQHF. The CDR3 bases are TGTGCCAGCAGTTTCTCACCAGGTAGCAATCAGCCCCAGCATTTT.